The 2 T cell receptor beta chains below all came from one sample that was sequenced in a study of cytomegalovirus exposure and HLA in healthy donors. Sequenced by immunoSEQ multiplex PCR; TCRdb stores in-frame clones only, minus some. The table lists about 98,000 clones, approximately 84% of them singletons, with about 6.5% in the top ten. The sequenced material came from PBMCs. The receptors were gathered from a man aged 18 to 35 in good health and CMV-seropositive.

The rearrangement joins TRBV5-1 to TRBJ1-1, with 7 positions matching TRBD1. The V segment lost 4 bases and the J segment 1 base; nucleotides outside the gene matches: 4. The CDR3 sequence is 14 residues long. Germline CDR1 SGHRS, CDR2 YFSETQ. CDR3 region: CASSRGTANTEAFF. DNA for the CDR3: TGCGCCAGCAGCCGCGGGACAGCGAACACTGAAGCTTTCTTT.

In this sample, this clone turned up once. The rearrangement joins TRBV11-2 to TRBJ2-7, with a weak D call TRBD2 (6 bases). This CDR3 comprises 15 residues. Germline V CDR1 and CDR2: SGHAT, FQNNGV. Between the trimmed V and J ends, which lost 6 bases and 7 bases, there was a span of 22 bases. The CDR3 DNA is TGTGCCAGCAGTTATGGAATCAGGTCCGCGGGGGAGCAGTACTTC. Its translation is CASSYGIRSAGEQYF.